The following is a T cell receptor (beta chain) sequence with its context. The antigen this receptor binds is unknown. No per-base quality is available; no much larger clone lies one base away. The data originate from a study of response to subunit inactivated influenza vaccine (dated by TCRdb to the late 2010s). About the study as a whole: Deep quantitative profiling of the T cell receptor repertoire was used in the study to follow responses to a trivalent subunit inactivated influenza vaccine. What the authors observed across the whole study: The authors proposed that each seasonal influenza vaccination may bring in only a limited number of new T cells.

The protocol used for the library was RT-PCR. Sequencing took place on an Illumina HiSeq 2500. The public reads were run again by TCRdb, first through fastp at Q25 and then through MiXCR, and only productive beta chains were kept. Every distinct CDR3 protein forms one entry, paired with its most common genes and DNA. Counted in this sample were over 750,000 distinct CDR3 sequences; 21% of them appeared once. More than 8.5% of the sample is held by the ten biggest clonotypes. For CDR1 and CDR2, the germline V gene lists ENHRY and SYGVKD. V gives up 10 bases and J gives up 9 bases, and the segment between their germline ends measures 16 bases. The CDR3, cysteine through phenylalanine, is 12 amino acids long. The sequence is cut down to CDR3 DNA, 36 bases in frame from base 1.

The material was PBMCs from blood, obtained more than 4 days after vaccination. Recombination connected TRBV10-3 to TRBJ2-1, with no confidently assigned D gene. This sequence originates from a man aged 50 to 59 who received an inactivated influenza vaccine. Donor details come from another sample of the same person, matched by shared clones. The CDR3 is CANQTPGGEQFF. The bases are TGTGCCAACCAGACCCCCGGCGGTGAGCAGTTCTTC.